The clone carrying this TCR beta chain was seen a single time. Its target is unknown. Germline V lookup: CDR1 SEHNR, CDR2 FQNEAQ (reference sequence). This CDR3 spans 11 amino acids. Trimming left V 6 bases short and J 5 bases short, with 7 bases between. Generated by immunoSEQ multiplex PCR, the TCRdb table keeps only in-frame clones and is missing some. The data hold about 4,300 clones, with about four fifths observed a single time. The data derive from a study of somatic mutations in cytotoxic T cells in rheumatoid arthritis. Study-level points and caveats: For CD8+ T-cell clonality, rheumatoid arthritis patients and age-matched healthy controls did not differ significantly.

The material sequenced was CD8+ T cells sorted from blood. This chain joins TRBV7-9 and TRBJ1-1; D remains unclear. The TCR originated in an older woman with rheumatoid arthritis. The CDR3 region has the DNA TGTGCCAGCAGTTCTACTACTGAAGCTTTCTTT. Its protein is CASSSTTEAFF.